Detailed here is one T cell receptor beta chain. As yet, its antigen is unknown. This record belongs to a study of T cell repertoires in cytomegalovirus infection. The overall study: Peptides in the study included HLA-C-restricted and HLA-B-restricted CMV epitopes.

Germline assignment: CDR1 MDHEN and CDR2 SYDVKM. Trimming removed 6 bases from V and 7 bases from J; junction bases left unmatched: 4. There are 13 residues in the CDR3. TCRdb fed the reads into MiXCR, producing one record per CDR3 protein. The data show some 800,000 distinct CDR3 sequences, less than 35% seen once. The chain has TRBV28 and TRBJ1-4; 8 positions match TRBD1. This material consisted of cultured CD8+ T cells from PBMCs, taken from culture after CMV antigen stimulation. The sequence was collected from a human donor in good health (CMV status not recorded). Some clones in this sample may be carry-over from other donors' samples. CDR3 DNA sequence: TGTGCCAGCAGCTGGACAGGGCGTGAAAAACTGTTTTTT. Amino acids: CASSWTGREKLFF.